The 15 T cell receptor beta chains below were found in one sample sequenced in a study of T cells after yellow fever vaccination. TCRdb re-called the 5' RACE reads through MiXCR, storing one row per CDR3 protein. The sample lists more than 450,000 distinct CDR3 sequences, roughly a fifth occurring once. Sequenced here: PBMCs, sampled roughly 20 days after the first yellow fever vaccination. The receptors originated from a man aged 18 to 30 who received the YFV17D yellow fever vaccine.

Details on this clonotype: One end of the junction varies from germline; a read error may be responsible. J is TRBJ1-1 and V is TRBV20-1, with D unclear. Germline CDR1 and CDR2: DFQATT and SNEGSKA (reference sequence). CDR3 length: 16 residues. CDR3 sequence reads: CSTRDQSQPSYTEAFF. The DNA for the CDR3 is TGCAGTACTAGAGATCAGTCTCAACCGAGTTACACTGAAGCTTTCTTT.

Only a few counts were recorded for this clonotype. The chain has TRBV4-3 and TRBJ2-3; the D call may be TRBD1 or TRBD2 (5 bases each). The CDR3 contains 18 residues. Per the germline V gene, CDR1 is LGHNA and CDR2 is YSLEER. V was pared by 1 base and J by 4 bases, with 21 bases between. This CDR3 is CASSQARAGWLASDTQYF. CDR3 nucleotide sequence: TGCGCCAGCAGCCAAGCGCGGGCAGGGTGGCTAGCTTCAGATACGCAGTATTTT.

There are a few counts of this clonotype. The chain has TRBV20-1 and TRBJ2-6; D not resolved. CDR1 DFQATT and CDR2 SNEGSKA come from the germline V gene (reference sequence). V was cut by 5 bases and J by 0 bases, with 5 bases left in between. The CDR3 is made up of 13 amino acids. The CDR3 protein is CSASSSGANVLTF. CDR3 nucleotide sequence: TGCAGTGCTTCCAGCTCTGGGGCCAACGTCCTGACTTTC.

The CDR3 here is CASSLVLADTQYF. The CDR3 region has the DNA TGTGCCAGCAGCTTAGTTCTAGCAGATACGCAGTATTTT. This chain joins TRBV7-2 and TRBJ2-3, with D unclear. This CDR3 region has 13 residues. Trimming removed 1 base at V and 4 bases at J, with 6 bases between. Germline V CDR1 and CDR2: SGHTA, FQGNSA.

The chain uses TRBV5-1 and TRBJ2-5; 7 bases are a match to TRBD2. The length of the CDR3 is 16 residues. Trimming removed 5 bases from V and 5 bases from J; junction bases left unmatched: 15. Germline V CDR1 and CDR2: SGHRS, YFSETQ. The CDR3: CASSRGNSGGMETQYF. CDR3 DNA: TGCGCCAGCAGTCGCGGTAACTCGGGGGGAATGGAGACCCAGTACTTC.

This rearrangement joins TRBV12-3 or TRBV12-4 to TRBJ2-2; 8 positions agree with TRBD2. V was clipped by 8 bases and J by 0 bases; unmatched bases: 2. The CDR3 consists of 14 residues. The CDR3 sequence: CASLLAANTGELFF. The CDR3 nucleotides read TGTGCCAGCCTACTAGCGGCGAACACCGGGGAGCTGTTTTTT.

There are a few counts of this clonotype. This chain connects TRBV5-1 to TRBJ1-5; tentatively, D is TRBD1 (5 bases). V was pared by 0 bases and J by 2 bases, with 9 bases between. CDR3 length: 15 residues. The germline V gene has CDR1 SGHRS and CDR2 YFSETQ. The CDR3, as DNA: TGCGCCAGCAGCTTGGAGGGGATGGGCAATCAGCCCCAGCATTTT. It is translated as CASSLEGMGNQPQHF.

The rearrangement links TRBV12-3 or TRBV12-4 to TRBJ1-5; 9 nucleotides align to TRBD1. This CDR3 has 16 amino acids. V shed 6 bases, J shed 2 bases, and the junction held 8 bases outside the gene matches. CDR3 region: CASSLQGALGNQPQHF. The CDR3 DNA sequence: TGTGCCAGCAGCCTACAGGGGGCGCTGGGCAATCAGCCCCAGCATTTT.

The chain couples TRBV15 to TRBJ2-5, with D possibly being TRBD1 (6 bases). CDR1 and CDR2 (germline): LNHNV, YYDKDF (reference sequence). This CDR3 contains 14 residues. V was trimmed by 5 bases and J by 5 bases, leaving 15 bases between them. The CDR3 nucleotides are TGTGCCACCAGCCCCTCCGACAGGAGGGAGACCCAGTACTTC. This sequence encodes CATSPSDRRETQYF.

The chain couples TRBV29-1 to TRBJ1-4; 7 nucleotides align to TRBD1. Germline loops: CDR1 SQVTM, CDR2 ANQGSEA. CDR3 length equals 13 residues. The J segment lost 5 bases and the V segment lost 3 bases, leaving 3 bases of the junction unmatched. CDR3 loop: CSVDSGGNEKLFF. The CDR3 nucleotides read TGCAGCGTTGACTCAGGGGGGAATGAAAAACTGTTTTTT.

The CDR3 spells CASSYRTGGDEQYF. The CDR3, as DNA: TGTGCCAGCAGTTACCGGACAGGGGGTGACGAGCAGTACTTC. This chain uses TRBV27 with TRBJ2-7, with 10 bases matching TRBD1. V gave up 4 bases and J gave up 5 bases; unmatched junction bases: 5. Germline assignment: CDR1 MNHEY and CDR2 SMNVEV (reference sequence). This CDR3 spans 14 amino acids.

The CDR3 region is CASTRGFSEQFF. The DNA of the CDR3 is TGTGCCAGCACTAGGGGTTTCAGTGAGCAGTTCTTC. The rearrangement links TRBV6-2 or TRBV6-3 to TRBJ2-1, with TRBD1 as a possible D gene (5 bases). The CDR3 length is 12 residues. The V and J ends lost 7 bases and 9 bases respectively, with 13 bases between them. Germline V gene sequence: CDR1 MNHEY, CDR2 SVGEGT.

This clonotype was seen only a few times. The gene calls are TRBV6-5 and TRBJ1-1; 8 bases fit TRBD1. Germline V CDR1 and CDR2: MNHEY, SVGAGI. The CDR3 is 15 amino acids. Trimming removed 2 bases from V and 0 bases from J; junction bases left unmatched: 2. CDR3 loop: CASSYKDRVNTEAFF. Here the CDR3 DNA reads TGTGCCAGCAGTTACAAGGACAGGGTGAACACTGAAGCTTTCTTT.

This clonotype was counted a few times. This chain links TRBV12-3 or TRBV12-4 with TRBJ1-2, with 7 positions matching TRBD1. This CDR3 has 12 amino acids. With V trimmed by 5 bases and J by 8 bases, 5 bases remained unmatched. The CDR3 loop is CASSAQGWGYTF. In nucleotides, the CDR3 is TGTGCCAGCAGTGCACAGGGGTGGGGCTACACCTTC.

The genes are TRBV6-5 and TRBJ2-1; 10 bases map to TRBD1. Losses at the gene ends were 4 bases for V and 7 bases for J; bases not matched to a gene: 7. This CDR3 region has 15 residues. Germline values: CDR1 MNHEY, CDR2 SVGAGI. The CDR3 DNA sequence: TGTGCCAGCAGTTTGCGGACAGGGGGAGGTAATGAGCAGTTCTTC. This gives the protein CASSLRTGGGNEQFF.